This TCR beta chain originates from a study of Graves' ophthalmopathy and Graves' hyperthyroidism. Study in general: Peripheral blood was obtained at first diagnosis, ahead of any treatment.

The CDR3 spans 15 residues. V was shortened by 6 bases and J by 2 bases, with 16 bases between the two germline ends. The germline CDR1 and CDR2 sequences are MNHEY and SVGEGT. Beta-chain TCR CDR3 regions were amplified from RNA transcripts. A first-round RT-PCR used HTBI primers, followed by a second-round multiplex PCR. TCRdb re-called the multiplex PCR reads through MiXCR, storing one row per CDR3 protein. Of some 200,000 distinct CDR3 sequences in the sample, 25% to 35% were seen once. Diagnosis relied on clinical symptoms, serum thyroxine, TRAb, thyroid ultrasound and orbital computed tomography. Someone took the PBMCs out of more than 8.5 ml of fresh peripheral blood.

Source material: peripheral blood. The chain is built from TRBV6-2 or TRBV6-3 and TRBJ2-5, with D possibly TRBD1 on 6 matching bases. This clonotype was sampled from a man in his fifties with Graves' ophthalmopathy. DNA for the CDR3: TGTGCCAGCAGCCCCGCCGACAGGAGTCAAGAGACCCAGTACTTC. It is translated as CASSPADRSQETQYF.